The 5 T cell receptor beta chains reported below all come from one sample, sequenced in a study of blood T cell repertoires in COVID-19. Here immunoSEQ multiplex PCR was the method, and the copy in TCRdb shows in-frame clones only, minus some. The profile shows about 410,000 clones, about 90% of them singletons. Sequenced sample: PBMCs or T cells enriched from blood (not recorded which). All receptors come from a man younger than 35 who had recovered from COVID-19.

This clone is a singleton in its sample. CDR3 sequence: CASSSLDRGNEQYF. In DNA, the CDR3 is TGTGCCAGCAGTTCACTTGACAGGGGAAACGAGCAGTACTTC. The genes are TRBV14 and TRBJ2-7, with 8 bases lining up with TRBD1. The germline V gene has CDR1 SGHDN and CDR2 FVKESK. The CDR3 has 14 residues. After removal of 6 bases from V and 5 bases from J, the junction contained 9 bases not matched to a gene.

In nucleotides, the CDR3 is TGTGCCAGCAGTGACATAGTCGCACCCTCTGGCTACACCTTC. Encoded protein: CASSDIVAPSGYTF. This chain joins TRBV25-1 and TRBJ1-2; D is undetermined. Trimming removed 3 bases from V and 7 bases from J, with 15 bases in between. CDR1 and CDR2 (germline): MGHDK, SYGVNS. The CDR3 is 14 amino acids.

This clone was seen a single time. The chain recombines TRBV6-5 with TRBJ1-3; no clear D. The CDR3 runs to 15 residues. Trimming pared 4 bases from V and 0 bases from J, leaving 10 bases between. Germline loops: CDR1 MNHEY, CDR2 SVGAGI. The CDR3 reads CASSSLGLSGNTIYF. The CDR3 region has the DNA TGTGCCAGCAGTTCCCTAGGACTCTCTGGAAACACCATATATTTT.

The J gene is TRBJ2-6, the V gene TRBV3-1 (or the pseudogene TRBV3-2); 7 nucleotides align to TRBD1. The trim removed 4 bases at V and 3 bases at J, leaving 3 bases unmatched. CDR1 and CDR2 from the germline V gene are LGHDT and YNNKEL (reference sequence). CDR3 length equals 15 residues. This CDR3 is CASSPAGGGANVLTF. CDR3 DNA: TGTGCCAGCAGCCCCGCAGGGGGTGGGGCCAACGTCCTGACTTTC.

The chain uses TRBV4-1 and TRBJ1-2; D remains ambiguous. CDR3 length equals 15 residues. Germline V gene lookup returns CDR1 MGHRA and CDR2 YSYEKL. Trimming left V 1 base short and J 0 bases short, with 9 bases between. The CDR3 is CASSQAPAANYGYTF. Here the CDR3 DNA reads TGCGCCAGCAGCCAAGCCCCTGCAGCTAACTATGGCTACACCTTC.